Listed below are T cell receptor beta chains from one sample, sequenced in a study of blood T cell repertoires in COVID-19. Repertoires were generated with immunoSEQ multiplex PCR, while TCRdb's copy carries only in-frame clones and drops some. Of 250,000 to 350,000 clones listed, about 90% were seen once; the top ten hold around 4.4%. The specimen was PBMCs or T cells enriched from blood (not recorded which). The receptors come from a woman aged 18-35 years with acute COVID-19. Each CDR3 is given without its conserved first and last residue. D genes are given only for firm matches.

V gene	D gene	J gene	CDR3 protein
TRBV7-9	.	TRBJ2-1	ASSLAASPSPLYNEQF
TRBV18	TRBD1	TRBJ2-2	ASSPLSPLGQGTGELF
TRBV13	TRBD2	TRBJ2-5	ASSLGRGSASQY
TRBV15	TRBD1	TRBJ1-4	ATSKGQGGEKLF
TRBV3-1/TRBV3-2	TRBD2	TRBJ2-1	ASSQENPLAGGVYNEQF
TRBV2	.	TRBJ1-6	ASTWLASRNSPLH
TRBV24-1	.	TRBJ2-7	ATSDGTYEQY
TRBV5-5	.	TRBJ2-1	ASSLGLNEAEQF
TRBV28	.	TRBJ2-7	ASSPQGGKDYYEQY
TRBV5-1	TRBD1	TRBJ1-2	ASSLAWGQGDNYGYT
TRBV11-2	.	TRBJ1-1	ASSLDSLHTEAF
TRBV28	TRBD1	TRBJ1-2	ASRVTGGNYGYT
TRBV18	.	TRBJ2-7	ASSPQRTEQY
TRBV6-4	TRBD1	TRBJ1-2	ASRQGIGYGYT
TRBV18	.	TRBJ1-4	ASSAYGTLQEKLF
TRBV28	.	TRBJ1-2	ASGPRRQNYGYT
TRBV3-1/TRBV3-2	.	TRBJ1-3	ASSQEGGPDTIY
TRBV6-5	TRBD1	TRBJ1-1	ASQQGETTEAF
TRBV5-6	.	TRBJ1-4	ASSLDYHEKLF
TRBV9	TRBD1	TRBJ1-2	ASSVRPLPGQGRSQGYT
TRBV24-1	.	TRBJ2-1	ATSDSWSPTLFYNEQF
TRBV2	.	TRBJ1-5	ASNEQGVGNQPQH
TRBV5-1	.	TRBJ2-7	ASSFGDNPVYEQY
TRBV9	TRBD1	TRBJ2-1	ASSVTGQGWRNEQF
TRBV6-2/TRBV6-3	TRBD2	TRBJ2-7	ASSSLDGLAGGPTYEQY
TRBV10-3	TRBD2	TRBJ2-2	AISGAGGPGELF
TRBV28	TRBD1	TRBJ2-2	ASSHRGRNTGELF
TRBV28	.	TRBJ1-1	ASSISGDGGTEAF
TRBV24-1	.	TRBJ1-5	ATSGRGGNQPQH
TRBV6-5	TRBD1	TRBJ1-5	ASGYGTGSNQPQH
TRBV18	TRBD1	TRBJ2-7	ASSPRGDRGVEQY
TRBV28	TRBD2	TRBJ2-3	ASSSSQLAGTDTQY
TRBV2	.	TRBJ2-2	ASSSRDSSTGELF
TRBV28	TRBD2	TRBJ2-1	ASSLFLAGQQYNEQF
TRBV5-6	.	TRBJ2-6	ASSLVGSPLGGANVLT
TRBV19	TRBD2	TRBJ2-1	ASSIRSPSGMGDEQF
TRBV28	.	TRBJ1-2	ASSEQDYGYT
TRBV4-1	.	TRBJ2-7	ASSQELDYEQY
TRBV18	TRBD1	TRBJ2-2	ASSPKRDRGSGELF
TRBV27	.	TRBJ2-3	ASSRLSGVEGTDTQY
TRBV5-8	TRBD1	TRBJ1-2	ASARDRYYGYT
TRBV5-1	TRBD1	TRBJ1-6	ASSLGGTGFNSPLH
TRBV27	TRBD1	TRBJ1-2	ASSAPGQGNYGYT
TRBV6-5	.	TRBJ1-1	ASSPRENTEAF
TRBV5-1	TRBD2	TRBJ2-3	ASSSRGTSGLSTDTQY